The present TCR beta chain was sequenced within a study of blood T cell repertoires in COVID-19. About the research overall: The samples span acute and convalescent COVID-19 from the United States, Italy and Spain.

This CDR3 spans 16 amino acids. Original processing methods: It was from reference gene primer amplification that nucleated cell counts were estimated. Sequencing used immunoSEQ multiplex PCR; TCRdb keeps in-frame clones, though not all of them. The DNA was the basis for D and trimming; V, J and clone size are from that table. The table shows more than 150,000 clones, with almost 85% occurring only once. V gene TRBV21-1 combines with J gene TRBJ1-1; whether TRBD1, the table's D call, matches the DNA was not checked. TRBV21-1 represents a pseudogene. The sequence came from a man between 18 and 35 years old with active or convalescent COVID-19. The sequencing sample was made of peripheral blood. The CDR3 sequence: CASTKMPQGSNTEAFF. For the CDR3, the DNA is TGTGCCAGCACCAAAATGCCGCAGGGTTCGAACACTGAAGCTTTCTTT.